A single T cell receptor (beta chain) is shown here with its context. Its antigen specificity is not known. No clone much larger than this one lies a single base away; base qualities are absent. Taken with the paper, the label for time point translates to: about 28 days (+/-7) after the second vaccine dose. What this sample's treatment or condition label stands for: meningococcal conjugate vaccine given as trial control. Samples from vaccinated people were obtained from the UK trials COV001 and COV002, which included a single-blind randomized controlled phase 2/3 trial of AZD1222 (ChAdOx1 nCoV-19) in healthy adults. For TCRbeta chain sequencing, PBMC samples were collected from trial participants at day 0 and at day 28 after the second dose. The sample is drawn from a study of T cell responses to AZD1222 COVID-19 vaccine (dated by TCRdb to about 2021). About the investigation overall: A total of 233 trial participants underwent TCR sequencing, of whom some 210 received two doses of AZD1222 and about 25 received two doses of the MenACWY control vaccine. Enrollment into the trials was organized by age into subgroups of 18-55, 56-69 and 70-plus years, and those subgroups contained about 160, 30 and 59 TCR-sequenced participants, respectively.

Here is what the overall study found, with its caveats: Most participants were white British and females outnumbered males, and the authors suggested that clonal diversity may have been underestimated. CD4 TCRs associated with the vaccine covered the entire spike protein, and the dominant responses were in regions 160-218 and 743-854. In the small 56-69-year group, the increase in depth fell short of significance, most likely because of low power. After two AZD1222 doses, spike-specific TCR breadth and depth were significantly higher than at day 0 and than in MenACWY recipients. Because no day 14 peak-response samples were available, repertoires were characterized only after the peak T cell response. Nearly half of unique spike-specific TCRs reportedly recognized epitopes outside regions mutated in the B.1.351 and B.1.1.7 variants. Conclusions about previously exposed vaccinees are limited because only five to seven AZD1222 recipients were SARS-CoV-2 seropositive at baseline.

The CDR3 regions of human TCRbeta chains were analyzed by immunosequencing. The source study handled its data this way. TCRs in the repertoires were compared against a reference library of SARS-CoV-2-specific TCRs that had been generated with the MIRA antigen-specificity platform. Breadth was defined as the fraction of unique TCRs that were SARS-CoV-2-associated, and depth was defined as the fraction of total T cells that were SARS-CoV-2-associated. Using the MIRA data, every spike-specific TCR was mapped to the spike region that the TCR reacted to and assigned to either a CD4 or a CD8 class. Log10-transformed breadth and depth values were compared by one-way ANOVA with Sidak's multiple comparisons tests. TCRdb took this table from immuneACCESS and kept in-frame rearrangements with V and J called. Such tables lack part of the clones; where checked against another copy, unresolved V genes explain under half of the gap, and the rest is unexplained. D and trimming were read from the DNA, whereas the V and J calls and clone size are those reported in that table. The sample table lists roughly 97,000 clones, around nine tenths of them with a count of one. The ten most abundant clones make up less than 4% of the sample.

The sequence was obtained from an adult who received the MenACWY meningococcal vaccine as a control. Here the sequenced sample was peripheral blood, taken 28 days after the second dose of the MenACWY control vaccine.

The CDR3 reads CASSPQYNRNQPQHF. The DNA is as follows: TGTGCCAGCTCACCACAATACAATAGGAATCAGCCCCAGCATTTT. The rearranged segments are TRBV18 and TRBJ1-5, with the D gene uncertain. CDR1 and CDR2 were assigned from the germline V gene as KGHSH and LQKENI. Spanning cysteine to phenylalanine, the CDR3 consists of 15 amino acids. Here the CDR3 DNA is all that survives: 45 bases in frame from base 1. Between the V and J ends, shortened by 1 base and 4 bases respectively, the junction contains 11 bases.